One and the same sample provided the 25 T cell receptor beta chains below, sequenced in a study of cytotoxic CD8 clonotypes in ibrutinib-treated CLL. TCRdb's table, derived via immunoSEQ multiplex PCR, lists solely in-frame clones and lacks some. Among approximately 200,000 clones, 55% to 85% were seen once, and the ten largest hold over 10%. The specimen comprised PBMCs, sampled after 24 months of ibrutinib treatment. The receptors here all came from a human donor with chronic lymphocytic leukemia.

The chain carries TRBV19 and TRBJ2-3, with 8 bases aligning to TRBD2. With 5 bases clipped from V and 2 bases from J, the junction kept 9 bases outside the gene matches. The CDR3 is made up of 16 amino acids. Germline CDR1 and CDR2: LNHDA and SQIVND (reference sequence). DNA of the CDR3: TGTGCCAGTAGTGTCAGACTAGCGCCGAACACAGATACGCAGTATTTT. Its translation: CASSVRLAPNTDTQYF.

The chain couples TRBV4-2 to TRBJ2-3; TRBD2 agrees at 8 bases. The V gene end was trimmed by 1 base and the J gene end by 3 bases; junction bases not matched to a gene: 6. Looked up from germline, CDR1 is LGHNA and CDR2 is YNFKEQ. This CDR3 region has 16 residues. The chain's CDR3 is CASSQAGLVPTDTQYF. In DNA, the CDR3 is TGTGCCAGCAGCCAAGCGGGACTAGTGCCAACAGATACGCAGTATTTT.

This CDR3 is CASSEGPRSYEQYF. CDR3 in DNA: TGTGCCAGCAGTGAGGGGCCTCGTTCCTACGAGCAGTACTTC. The chain has TRBV6-1 and TRBJ2-7; maybe TRBD1 (5 bases). This CDR3 is 14 amino acids long. Looked up from germline, CDR1 is MNHNS and CDR2 is SASEGT. With 3 bases removed from V and 1 base from J, the gap between germline ends came to 10 bases.

This chain connects TRBV7-2 to TRBJ1-5; 7 positions agree with TRBD1. The CDR3 runs 15 residues. Looked up from germline, CDR1 is SGHTA and CDR2 is FQGNSA. V trimming: 3 bases; J trimming: 6 bases; junction bases outside the gene matches: 8. The DNA of the CDR3 is TGTGCCAGCAGCTTCATCGGTGAGGGGGCTCAGCCCCAGCATTTT. This codes for CASSFIGEGAQPQHF.

The CDR3 sequence: CASSEFGGHTYQPQHF. CDR3 nucleotides: TGTGCCAGCAGTGAATTTGGGGGCCACACATATCAGCCCCAGCATTTT. The rearrangement joins TRBV6-1 to TRBJ1-5, with D perhaps matching TRBD1 (6 bases). V was clipped by 2 bases and J by 5 bases, with 16 bases between them. CDR1 and CDR2 (germline): MNHNS, SASEGT. This CDR3 is built from 16 residues.

This clone was seen only a few times. This chain connects TRBV30 to TRBJ1-2; 7 bases fit TRBD1. Trimming took 2 bases from V and 3 from J; bases not matched to a gene: 6. Germline loops: CDR1 GTSNPN, CDR2 SVGIG (reference sequence). The CDR3 length is 14 residues. CDR3 bases: TGTGCCTGGAGTTTGGACAGGAAATACTATGGCTACACCTTC. The encoded protein is CAWSLDRKYYGYTF.

The chain uses TRBV19 and TRBJ1-2, with 7 bases identical to TRBD1. Germline CDR1 and CDR2: LNHDA and SQIVND (reference sequence). Germline trimming cut 0 bases from V and 8 bases from J; bases unmatched to any gene: 9. The CDR3 length is 15 residues. The CDR3, as DNA: TGTGCCAGTAGTATAGAATCGACAGGGAGGACGGGCTACACCTTC. Its protein is CASSIESTGRTGYTF. The whole variable domain, filled in from reference TRBV19 and TRBJ1-2, reads DGGITQSPKYLFRKEGQNVTLSCEQNLNHDAMYWYRQDPGQGLRLIYYSQIVNDFQKGDIAEGYSVSREKKESFPLTVTSAQKNPTAFYLCASSIESTGRTGYTFGSGTRLTVV.

The chain has TRBV4-2 and TRBJ1-5; D is unresolved. Trimming left V 4 bases short and J 0 bases short, with 4 bases between. This CDR3 contains 13 residues. Germline CDR1 LGHNA, CDR2 YNFKEQ. DNA of the CDR3: TGTGCCAGCAGCCCCGATAGCAATCAGCCCCAGCATTTT. Amino acid sequence: CASSPDSNQPQHF.

This clone was counted only a few times. This chain connects TRBV10-3 to TRBJ2-1; 8 nucleotides match TRBD2. Germline loops: CDR1 ENHRY, CDR2 SYGVKD. CDR3 length: 15 residues. Trimming removed 11 bases from V and 9 bases from J; junction bases left unmatched: 18. The CDR3 DNA reads as TGTGCCTCGTACTCAGGCGCGGGAGGAGGGGGTGAGCAGTTCTTC. This translates into CASYSGAGGGGEQFF.

This chain connects TRBV18 to TRBJ1-2, with D possibly being TRBD1 (5 bases). Germline V lookup: CDR1 KGHSH, CDR2 LQKENI. The CDR3 extends over 13 amino acids. Trimming cost V 2 bases and J 6 bases, with 10 bases left between them. CDR3 nucleotide sequence: TGTGCCAGCTCACCAAGGGCAGGGCATGGCTACACCTTC. As protein: CASSPRAGHGYTF.

The gene calls are TRBV18 and TRBJ2-1; D is ambiguous. The V and J ends lost 3 bases and 1 base respectively, with 7 bases between them. Germline CDR1 KGHSH, CDR2 LQKENI. The CDR3 length is 14 residues. CDR3 loop: CASSPRASYNEQFF. The CDR3 bases are TGTGCCAGCTCACCTCGCGCGTCCTACAATGAGCAGTTCTTC.

The chain is built from TRBV7-8 and TRBJ1-3; unclear D gene. The V end was cut by 2 bases, the J end by 6 bases, with 8 bases between. This CDR3 region has 13 residues. The germline gives CDR1 SGHVS, CDR2 FQNEAQ. CDR3 in amino acids: CASSLRLANTIYF. The CDR3 nucleotides read TGTGCCAGCAGCTTACGGTTGGCAAACACCATATATTTT. Supplemented by reference TRBV7-8 and TRBJ1-3, the full variable domain reads GAGVSQSPRYKVAKRGQDVALRCDPISGHVSLFWYQQALGQGPEFLTYFQNEAQLDKSGLPSDRFFAERPEGSVSTLKIQRTQQEDSAVYLCASSLRLANTIYFGEGSWLTVV.

This clone was seen once. The V gene is TRBV5-4, the J gene TRBJ2-1, with 9 bases that match TRBD2. Germline CDR1 SGHNT, CDR2 YYREEE (reference sequence). With 4 bases clipped from V and 3 bases from J, the junction kept 11 bases outside the gene matches. This CDR3 spans 17 amino acids. Here the CDR3 reads CASSILAGADYYNEQFF. The CDR3, as DNA: TGTGCCAGCAGCATATTAGCGGGAGCGGACTACTACAATGAGCAGTTCTTC.

The V call is TRBV27, the J call TRBJ2-7; D is perhaps TRBD2 (6 bases). V shed 4 bases and J shed 6 bases, with 16 bases lying between them. The germline V gene has CDR1 MNHEY and CDR2 SMNVEV (reference sequence). This CDR3 contains 14 residues. CDR3 nucleotide sequence: TGTGCCAGCAGTTCATTCCAGGGAGGCTCCGAGCAGTACTTC. This codes for CASSSFQGGSEQYF.

This chain connects TRBV5-1 to TRBJ1-1; TRBD1 matches 7 bases. CDR3 length: 15 amino acids. J gave up 1 base and V 0 bases, and 3 bases lay outside the gene matches. Germline values: CDR1 SGHRS, CDR2 YFSETQ. In DNA, the CDR3 is TGCGCCAGCAGCTTGGGGACAGGTGGGAACACTGAAGCTTTCTTT. This codes for CASSLGTGGNTEAFF.

This chain uses TRBV27 with TRBJ1-2; TRBD1 matches 7 bases. The CDR3 runs to 12 residues. V lost 6 bases and J lost 8; bases outside the gene matches: 6. Germline V gene data show CDR1 as MNHEY and CDR2 as SMNVEV (reference sequence). The CDR3 is CASRPTGAGYTF. The DNA for the CDR3 is TGTGCCAGCAGGCCAACAGGGGCGGGCTACACCTTC.

The rearrangement uses TRBV9 and TRBJ1-2, with unresolved D. The CDR3 runs to 14 residues. Germline values: CDR1 SGDLS, CDR2 YYNGEE. Trimming cost V 0 bases and J 10 bases, with 16 bases left between them. The CDR3 here is CASSVESVSATYTF. The CDR3 DNA reads TGTGCCAGCAGCGTAGAGTCCGTATCTGCGACCTACACCTTC. Full variable domain (outside the CDR3, taken from reference TRBV9 and TRBJ1-2): DSGVTQTPKHLITATGQRVTLRCSPRSGDLSVYWYQQSLDQGLQFLIQYYNGEERAKGNILERFSAQQFPDLHSELNLSSLELGDSALYFCASSVESVSATYTFGSGTRLTVV.

The rearrangement uses TRBV18 and TRBJ2-7, with 13 positions matching TRBD2. V was pared by 0 bases and J by 3 bases, with 2 bases of the junction left unmatched. The CDR3 runs to 16 residues. The germline CDR1 and CDR2 sequences are KGHSH and LQKENI. The DNA for the CDR3 is TGTGCCAGCTCACCACCGGGACTAGCGGGAATCTACGAGCAGTACTTC. It yields the protein CASSPPGLAGIYEQYF.

As DNA, the CDR3 is TGTGCCAGCAGCGTAGGGACCTACACAGATACGCAGTATTTT. Its protein is CASSVGTYTDTQYF. The rearrangement joins TRBV9 to TRBJ2-3, with D unclear. The CDR3 runs 14 residues. Deletions cut 0 bases from V and 2 bases from J, with 7 bases between. CDR1 and CDR2 (germline): SGDLS, YYNGEE.

V is TRBV18 and J is TRBJ2-5; a possible D gene is TRBD1 (6 bases). In germline, CDR1 is KGHSH, CDR2 LQKENI. V lost 2 bases, J lost 5 bases, and 15 bases lay in between. CDR3 size: 15 residues. The chain's CDR3 is CASSPFGTTGETQYF. CDR3 nucleotides: TGTGCCAGCTCACCATTTGGGACAACAGGGGAGACCCAGTACTTC.

This clone has just a few counts. The V call is TRBV7-9, the J call TRBJ1-1, with 7 bases matching TRBD1. Trimming removed 5 bases from V and 4 bases from J; junction bases left unmatched: 4. The CDR3 contains 13 residues. In germline, CDR1 is SEHNR, CDR2 FQNEAQ (reference sequence). CDR3 amino acids: CASSVQGRTEAFF. The CDR3 region has the DNA TGTGCCAGCAGCGTACAGGGGCGCACTGAAGCTTTCTTT.

V usage is TRBV2 and J usage is TRBJ2-3, with D possibly being TRBD2 (6 bases). The CDR3 totals 14 residues. Germline lookup yields CDR1 SNHLY and CDR2 FYNNEI. V lost 6 bases and J 0 bases, leaving 10 bases between the germline ends. The CDR3 nucleotides read TGTGCCAGCAGGAGGACTACTAGCACAGATACGCAGTATTTT. It is translated as CASRRTTSTDTQYF.

This clone was observed once. J is TRBJ2-3 and V is TRBV5-1, with 10 bases fitting TRBD2. CDR1 and CDR2 from the germline V gene are SGHRS and YFSETQ. V trimming: 0 bases; J trimming: 4 bases; junction bases outside the gene matches: 2. CDR3 length equals 15 residues. CDR3 sequence (DNA): TGCGCCAGCAGCTTGGCTAGCGGGAGTGCAGATACGCAGTATTTT. This gives the protein CASSLASGSADTQYF.

This clone was picked up a small number of times. The chain combines TRBV18 with TRBJ1-1; no reliable D call. Germline V gene data show CDR1 as KGHSH and CDR2 as LQKENI. V lost 9 bases, J lost 1 base, and 12 bases lay in between. The CDR3 runs 13 residues. CDR3 nucleotide sequence: TGTGCCAGTCGGGAGCCGTCGAACACTGAAGCTTTCTTT. Translating it yields CASREPSNTEAFF.

V is TRBV7-2 and J is TRBJ2-3, with D uncertain. Germline CDR1 is SGHTA and CDR2 is FQGNSA. Trimming removed 3 bases from V and 2 bases from J, with 6 bases in between. The CDR3 is 13 amino acids. CDR3 sequence: CASSFDNTDTQYF. CDR3 bases: TGTGCCAGCAGCTTTGACAACACAGATACGCAGTATTTT.